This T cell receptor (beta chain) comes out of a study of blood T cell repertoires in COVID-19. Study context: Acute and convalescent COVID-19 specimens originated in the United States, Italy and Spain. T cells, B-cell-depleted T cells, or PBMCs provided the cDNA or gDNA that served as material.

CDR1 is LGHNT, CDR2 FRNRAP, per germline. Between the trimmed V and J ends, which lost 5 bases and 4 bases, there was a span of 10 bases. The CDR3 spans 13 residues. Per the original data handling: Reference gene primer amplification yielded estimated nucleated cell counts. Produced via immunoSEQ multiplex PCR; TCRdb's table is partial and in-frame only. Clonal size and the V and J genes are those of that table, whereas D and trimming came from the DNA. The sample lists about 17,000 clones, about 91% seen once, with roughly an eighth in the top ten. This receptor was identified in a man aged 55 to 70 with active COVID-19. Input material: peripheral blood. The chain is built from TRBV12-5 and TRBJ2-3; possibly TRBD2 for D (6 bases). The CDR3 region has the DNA TGTGCTAGTGGTATCTCTAGCGCAGATACGCAGTATTTT. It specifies CASGISSADTQYF.